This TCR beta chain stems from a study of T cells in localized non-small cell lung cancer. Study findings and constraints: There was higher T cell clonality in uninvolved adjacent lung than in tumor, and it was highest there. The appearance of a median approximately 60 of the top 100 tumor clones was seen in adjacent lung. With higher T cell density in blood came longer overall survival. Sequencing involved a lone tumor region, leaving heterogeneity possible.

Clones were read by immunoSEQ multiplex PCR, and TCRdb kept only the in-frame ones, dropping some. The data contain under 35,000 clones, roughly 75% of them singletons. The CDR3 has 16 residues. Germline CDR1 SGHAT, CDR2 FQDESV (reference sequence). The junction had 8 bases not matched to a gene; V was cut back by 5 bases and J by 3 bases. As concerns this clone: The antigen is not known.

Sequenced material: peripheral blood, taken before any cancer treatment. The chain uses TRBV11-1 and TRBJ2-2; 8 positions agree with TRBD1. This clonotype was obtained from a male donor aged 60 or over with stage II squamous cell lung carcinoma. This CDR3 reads CASSPGQGRDTGELFF. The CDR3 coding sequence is TGTGCCAGCAGCCCAGGACAGGGTCGGGACACCGGGGAGCTGTTTTTT. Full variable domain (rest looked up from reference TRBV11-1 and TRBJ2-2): EAEVAQSPRYKITEKSQAVAFWCDPISGHATLYWYRQILGQGPELLVQFQDESVVDDSQLPKDRFSAERLKGVDSTLKIQPAELGDSAMYLCASSPGQGRDTGELFFGEGSRLTVL.